The clone carrying this T cell receptor (beta chain) has just a few counts. Its antigen is not known. These data originate in a study of CD8 T cells in ankylosing spondylitis. Study-wide results and caveats: Peripheral blood samples showed relatively rare disease-linked clones, and these clones were CD8+. Ankylosing spondylitis blood appeared to be characterized by a TCR beta motif of 8 or 9 highly homologous variants.

With 3 bases removed from V and 7 bases from J, the gap between germline ends came to 8 bases. Germline V gives CDR1 DFQATT, CDR2 SNEGSKA (reference sequence). The CDR3 loop spans 11 amino acids. TCRdb reprocessed the 5' RACE reads via MiXCR and lists one record per CDR3 protein. The table records approximately 250,000 distinct CDR3 sequences, around 25% of them present only once. The rearrangement uses TRBV20-1 and TRBJ2-3; D remains unclear. Sequenced sample: blood, either unsorted or a sorted T cell fraction (not recorded which). The sequence derives from a male donor with ankylosing spondylitis or in good health (not recorded which). In nucleotides, the CDR3 is TGCAGTGCTAGTAATCTCAATACGCAGTATTTT. Protein: CSASNLNTQYF.